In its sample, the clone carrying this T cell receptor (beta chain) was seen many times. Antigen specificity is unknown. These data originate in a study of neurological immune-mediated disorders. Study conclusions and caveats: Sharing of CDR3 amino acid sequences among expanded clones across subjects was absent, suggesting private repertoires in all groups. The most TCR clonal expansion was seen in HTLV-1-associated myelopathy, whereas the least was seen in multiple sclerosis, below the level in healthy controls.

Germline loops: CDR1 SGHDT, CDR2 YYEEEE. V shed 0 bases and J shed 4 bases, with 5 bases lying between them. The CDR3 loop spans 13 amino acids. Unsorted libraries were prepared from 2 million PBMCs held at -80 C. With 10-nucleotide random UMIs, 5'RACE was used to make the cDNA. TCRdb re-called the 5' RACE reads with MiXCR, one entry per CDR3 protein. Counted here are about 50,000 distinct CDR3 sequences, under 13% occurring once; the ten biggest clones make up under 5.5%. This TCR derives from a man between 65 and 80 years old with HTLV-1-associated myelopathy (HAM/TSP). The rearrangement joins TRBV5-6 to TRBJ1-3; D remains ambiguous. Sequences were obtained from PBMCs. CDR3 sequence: CASSLASGNTIYF. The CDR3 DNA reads TGTGCCAGCAGCTTGGCTTCCGGAAACACCATATATTTT.